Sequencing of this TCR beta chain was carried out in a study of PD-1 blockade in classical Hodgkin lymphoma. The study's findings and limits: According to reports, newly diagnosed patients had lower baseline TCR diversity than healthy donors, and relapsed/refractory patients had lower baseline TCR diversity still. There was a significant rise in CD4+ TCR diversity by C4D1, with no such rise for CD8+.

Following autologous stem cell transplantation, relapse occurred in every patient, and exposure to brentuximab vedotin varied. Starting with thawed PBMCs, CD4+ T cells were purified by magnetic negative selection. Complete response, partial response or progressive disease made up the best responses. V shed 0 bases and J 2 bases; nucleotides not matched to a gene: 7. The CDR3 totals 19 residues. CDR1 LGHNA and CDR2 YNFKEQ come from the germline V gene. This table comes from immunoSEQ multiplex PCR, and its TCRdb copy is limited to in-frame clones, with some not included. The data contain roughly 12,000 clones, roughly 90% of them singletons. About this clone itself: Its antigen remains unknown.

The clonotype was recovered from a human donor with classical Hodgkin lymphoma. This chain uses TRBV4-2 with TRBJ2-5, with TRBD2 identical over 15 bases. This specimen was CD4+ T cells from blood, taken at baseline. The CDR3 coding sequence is TGTGCCAGCAGCCAAGACGGACTAGCGGGAGGGCCGGGTCAAGAGACCCAGTACTTC. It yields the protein CASSQDGLAGGPGQETQYF.